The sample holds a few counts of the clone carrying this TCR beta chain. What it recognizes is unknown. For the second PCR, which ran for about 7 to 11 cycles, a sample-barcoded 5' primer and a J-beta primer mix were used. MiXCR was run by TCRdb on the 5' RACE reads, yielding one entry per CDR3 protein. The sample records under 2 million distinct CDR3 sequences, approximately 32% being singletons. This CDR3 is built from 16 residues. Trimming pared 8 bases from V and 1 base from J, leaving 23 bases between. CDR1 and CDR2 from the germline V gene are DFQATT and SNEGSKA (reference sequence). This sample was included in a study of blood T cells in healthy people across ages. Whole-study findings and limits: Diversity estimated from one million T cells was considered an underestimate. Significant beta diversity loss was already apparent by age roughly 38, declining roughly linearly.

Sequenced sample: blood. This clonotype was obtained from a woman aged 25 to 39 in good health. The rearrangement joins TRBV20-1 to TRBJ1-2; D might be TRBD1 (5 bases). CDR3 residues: CSPRREGEGLNYGYTF. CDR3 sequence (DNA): TGCAGTCCTCGGCGAGAAGGGGAGGGGCTTAACTATGGCTACACCTTC.